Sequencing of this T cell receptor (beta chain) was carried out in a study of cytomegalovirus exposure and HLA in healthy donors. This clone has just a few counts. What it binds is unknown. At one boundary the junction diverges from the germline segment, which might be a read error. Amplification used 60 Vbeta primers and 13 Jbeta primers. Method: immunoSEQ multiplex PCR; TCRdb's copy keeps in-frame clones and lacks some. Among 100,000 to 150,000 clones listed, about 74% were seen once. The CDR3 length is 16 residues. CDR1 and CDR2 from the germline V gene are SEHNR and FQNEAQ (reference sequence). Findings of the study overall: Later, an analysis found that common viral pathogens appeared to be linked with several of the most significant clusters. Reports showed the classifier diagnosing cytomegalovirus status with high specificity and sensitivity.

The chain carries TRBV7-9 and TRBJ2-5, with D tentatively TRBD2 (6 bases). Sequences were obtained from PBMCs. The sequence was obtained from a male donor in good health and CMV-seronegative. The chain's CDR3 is CTSSLRPRHREETQYF. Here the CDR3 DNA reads TGTACCAGCAGCCTCAGACCCCGGCACCGGGAGGAGACCCAGTACTTC.